The 12 T cell receptor beta chains reported below all come from one sample, sequenced in a study of T cell responses to AZD1222 COVID-19 vaccine. Sequencing used immunoSEQ multiplex PCR; TCRdb keeps in-frame clones, though not all of them. The sample has some 120,000 clones, 80% to 90% seen once; the top ten hold 7.5% to 8%. Sequenced material: peripheral blood, taken on day 0 of AZD1222 vaccination. These receptors all stem from an adult in good health.

The rearrangement uses TRBV3-1 (or the pseudogene TRBV3-2) and TRBJ2-5, with D possibly being TRBD2 (6 bases). The CDR3 runs to 14 residues. CDR1 and CDR2 (germline): LGHDT, YNNKEL (reference sequence). Trimming removed 2 bases at V and 5 bases at J, with 12 bases between. DNA for the CDR3: TGTGCCAGCAGCCAAATGCGGGAAGGGGAGACCCAGTACTTC. The encoded protein is CASSQMREGETQYF.

V usage is TRBV13 and J usage is TRBJ2-7; D may match TRBD1 or TRBD2 (5 bases each). CDR1 and CDR2 from the germline V gene are PRHDT and FYEKMQ (reference sequence). Trimming removed 1 base at V and 5 bases at J, with 15 bases between. The CDR3 spans 15 residues. CDR3 sequence: CASSLVYRGSDEQYF. CDR3 nucleotides: TGTGCCAGCAGCTTAGTTTATCGGGGCTCGGACGAGCAGTACTTC.

This chain connects TRBV18 to TRBJ1-4; TRBD1 is a possible D gene (5 bases). V was pared by 6 bases and J by 3 bases, with 8 bases between. The germline V gene has CDR1 KGHSH and CDR2 LQKENI. CDR3 length: 13 residues. The CDR3 loop reads CASSPGPNEKLFF. In DNA, the CDR3 is TGTGCCAGCTCCCCAGGGCCTAATGAAAAACTGTTTTTT.

The chain combines TRBV15 with TRBJ2-1; tentative D call: TRBD2 (5 bases). CDR3 length equals 15 residues. The germline V gene encodes CDR1 LNHNV and CDR2 YYDKDF (reference sequence). With 1 base removed from V and 4 bases from J, the gap between germline ends came to 11 bases. The CDR3 here is CATSRGTWQYNEQFF. The CDR3 DNA sequence: TGTGCCACCAGCAGAGGGACTTGGCAATACAATGAGCAGTTCTTC.

Note on this clone: The same CDR3 also results from other DNA sequences found in this sample. V and J are TRBV21-1 and TRBJ1-4. TRBV21-1 is a documented pseudogene. The CDR3 consists of 12 residues. This CDR3 reads CASGSALVKLFF. For the CDR3, the DNA is TGTGCCAGCGGATCCGCCTTGGTAAAACTGTTTTTT.

This clone was observed a single time. This sequence joins TRBV15 and TRBJ1-2, with no clear D. The ends were cut back, 0 bases at V and 8 bases at J, with 19 bases in the middle. The V gene's germline CDR1 is LNHNV and CDR2 YYDKDF (reference sequence). The CDR3 consists of 16 residues. CDR3 in amino acids: CATSRDPTVIKWGYTF. Here the CDR3 DNA reads TGTGCCACCAGCAGAGATCCTACGGTGATCAAGTGGGGCTACACCTTC. The variable domain in full, completed from reference TRBV15 and TRBJ1-2, reads DAMVIQNPRYQVTQFGKPVTLSCSQTLNHNVMYWYQQKSSQAPKLLFHYYDKDFNNEADTPDNFQSRRPNTSFCFLDIRSPGLGDTAMYLCATSRDPTVIKWGYTFGSGTRLTVV.

The rearrangement joins TRBV27 to TRBJ1-4; TRBD1 aligns across 7 bases. J was trimmed by 8 bases and V by 0 bases; bases with no gene match: 3. The CDR3 runs to 14 residues. In germline, CDR1 is MNHEY, CDR2 SMNVEV (reference sequence). CDR3 bases: TGTGCCAGCAGTTTATCCCGACAGGGAGAAAAACTGTTTTTT. Protein sequence: CASSLSRQGEKLFF.

The rearrangement uses TRBV29-1 and TRBJ1-4; the match to TRBD1 covers 7 bases. The CDR3 is 13 amino acids. CDR1 is SQVTM, CDR2 ANQGSEA, per germline. V lost 1 base to trimming and J lost 8 bases; unmatched junction nucleotides: 4. The CDR3 protein is CSVEGGQSEKLFF. The CDR3 DNA sequence: TGCAGCGTTGAAGGGGGACAGTCGGAAAAACTGTTTTTT.

This CDR3 is CATQGVNTGELFF. CDR3 coding DNA: TGTGCCACCCAGGGGGTTAACACCGGGGAGCTGTTTTTT. This sequence joins TRBV27 and TRBJ2-2; TRBD1 matches 7 bases. V lost 10 bases and J lost 2; bases outside the gene matches: 4. This CDR3 is 13 amino acids long. In germline, CDR1 is MNHEY, CDR2 SMNVEV (reference sequence).

This clone has just one count. This rearrangement joins TRBV10-3 to TRBJ2-5; the D gene is possibly TRBD1 (6 bases). CDR3 length: 14 amino acids. Deletions cut 6 bases from V and 4 bases from J, with 15 bases between. The germline CDR1 and CDR2 sequences are ENHRY and SYGVKD. CDR3: CAIRRDTTGETQYF. The CDR3 region has the DNA TGTGCCATCAGGAGGGACACCACGGGAGAGACCCAGTACTTC.

This chain uses TRBV9 with TRBJ1-5; D is undetermined. V lost 2 bases and J lost 4, with 16 bases in between. The CDR3 loop spans 16 amino acids. Germline V gene sequence: CDR1 SGDLS, CDR2 YYNGEE. The CDR3 loop is CASSVGSGVGNQPQHF. CDR3 in DNA: TGTGCCAGCAGCGTGGGTAGCGGCGTTGGGAATCAGCCCCAGCATTTT. Full variable domain (outside the CDR3, taken from reference TRBV9 and TRBJ1-5): DSGVTQTPKHLITATGQRVTLRCSPRSGDLSVYWYQQSLDQGLQFLIQYYNGEERAKGNILERFSAQQFPDLHSELNLSSLELGDSALYFCASSVGSGVGNQPQHFGDGTRLSIL.

The chain couples TRBV7-2 to TRBJ2-7; the D gene is possibly TRBD2 (6 bases). V was clipped by 5 bases and J by 2 bases, with 7 bases between them. Per germline, CDR1 SGHTA and CDR2 FQGNSA. The CDR3 runs 12 residues. CDR3: CASSPSAYEQYF. The DNA of the CDR3 is TGTGCCAGCAGCCCTAGCGCCTACGAGCAGTACTTC.